This TCR beta chain is drawn from a study of blood T cells in healthy people across ages. General study points: Naive T cell percentage showed a strong correlation with the diversity of TCR beta. Measured against age, TCR beta diversity per million T cells decreased in a roughly linear manner.

PCR was performed a second time for about 7 to 12 cycles using a sample-barcoded 5' primer and a J-beta primer mix. All cDNA molecules were each tagged by a template-switch adaptor with 12 random nucleotides. TCRdb reprocessed the 5' RACE reads with MiXCR, giving one entry per CDR3 protein. The table records some 1.5 million distinct CDR3 sequences, approximately 30% of them present only once. Ten or more counts support this clonotype. The antigen is unknown. This receptor was identified in a woman aged 25 to 39 in good health. The source material was blood.

The CDR3 coding sequence is TGCGCCAGCAGTTTCTTAGCGGGGCTAGCCTACGAGCAGTACTTC. Translated, it gives CASSFLAGLAYEQYF. The rearrangement links TRBV10-2 to TRBJ2-7, with 8 positions matching TRBD2. The CDR3 extends over 15 amino acids. The V segment lost 5 bases and the J segment 2 bases; nucleotides outside the gene matches: 8. Germline CDR1 and CDR2: WSHSY and SAAADI.